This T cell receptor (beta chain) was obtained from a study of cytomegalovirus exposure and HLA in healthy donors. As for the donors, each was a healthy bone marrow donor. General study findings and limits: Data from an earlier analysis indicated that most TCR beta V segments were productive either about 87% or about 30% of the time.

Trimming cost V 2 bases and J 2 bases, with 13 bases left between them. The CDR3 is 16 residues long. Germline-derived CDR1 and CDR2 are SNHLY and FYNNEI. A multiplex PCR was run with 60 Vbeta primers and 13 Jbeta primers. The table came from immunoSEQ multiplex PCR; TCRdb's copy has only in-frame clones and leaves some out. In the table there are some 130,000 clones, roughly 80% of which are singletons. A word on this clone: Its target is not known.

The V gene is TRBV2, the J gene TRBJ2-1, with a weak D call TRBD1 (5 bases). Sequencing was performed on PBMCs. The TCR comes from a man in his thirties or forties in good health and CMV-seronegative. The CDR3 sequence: CASSEPGVQAYNEQFF. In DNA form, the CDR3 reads TGTGCCAGCAGTGAACCTGGGGTACAGGCCTACAATGAGCAGTTCTTC.